This TCR beta chain was identified during a study of neurological immune-mediated disorders. Each CDR3 protein is one row after TCRdb ran MiXCR on the 5' RACE reads. The sample shows 100,000 to 150,000 distinct CDR3 sequences, roughly 3.1% of them seen only once. This clonotype appeared many times. Germline V gives CDR1 SEHNR, CDR2 FQNEAQ (reference sequence). CDR3 length: 14 amino acids. V trimming: 6 bases; J trimming: 2 bases; junction bases outside the gene matches: 7. The V call is TRBV7-9, the J call TRBJ2-7; 7 nucleotides line up with TRBD1. Sequencing input: PBMCs. This sequence was found in a woman in her 30s with multiple sclerosis. The CDR3 region is CASSRQGRTYEQYF. CDR3 sequence (DNA): TGTGCCAGCAGTAGACAGGGAAGGACCTACGAGCAGTACTTC.